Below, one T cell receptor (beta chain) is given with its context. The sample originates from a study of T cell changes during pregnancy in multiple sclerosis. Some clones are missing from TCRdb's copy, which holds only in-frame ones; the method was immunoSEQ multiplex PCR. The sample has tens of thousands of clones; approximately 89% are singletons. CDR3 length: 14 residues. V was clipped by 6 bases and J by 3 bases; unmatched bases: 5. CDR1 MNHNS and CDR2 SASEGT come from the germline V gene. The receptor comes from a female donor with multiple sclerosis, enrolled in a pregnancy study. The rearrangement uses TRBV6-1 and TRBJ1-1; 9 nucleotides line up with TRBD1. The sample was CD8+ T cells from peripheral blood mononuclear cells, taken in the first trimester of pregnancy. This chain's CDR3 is CASSDTGGYTEAFF. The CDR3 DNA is TGTGCCAGCAGCGATACAGGGGGCTACACTGAAGCTTTCTTT.